This is a list of T cell receptor beta chains from one sample in a study of blood T cell repertoires in COVID-19. Here immunoSEQ multiplex PCR was the method, and the copy in TCRdb shows in-frame clones only, minus some. The sample carries more than 100,000 clones, roughly 84% recorded once. Material for sequencing was peripheral blood. The receptors come from a man in his sixties with acute or convalescent COVID-19. Both conserved end residues are part of each CDR3. Fields, in order: clone size, V gene, CDR3 protein. Size is stated for part of the rows, as once, few or many counts, or as a class when the clone is expanded.

once,TRBV6-5,CASLNSFPPDTQYF
NA,TRBV19,CASSDRQGGSSYEQYF
few,TRBV5-1,CASSLAYGGPDTEAFF
NA,TRBV27,CASSQTAGPSLSTEAFF
NA,TRBV11-1,CASSSRGETQYF
NA,TRBV9,CASSPRQGDHGYTF
NA,TRBV18,CASSPGTRSLNTEAFF
once,TRBV3-1/TRBV3-2,CASSQEGAGPNEKLFF
NA,TRBV5-1,CASSRETGRFSSGANVLTF
NA,TRBV5-4,CASSPRGGYEQYF
NA,TRBV29-1,CSVAIGVGGDSPLHF
once,TRBV2,CASRAKKYSNQPQHF
NA,TRBV27,CASRGLAGVYEQYF
once,TRBV6-6,CASREITGATGELFF
many,TRBV6-6,CASSPGQGGPYEQYF
NA,TRBV5-1,CASSLRPGLAGGGESDTQYF
NA,TRBV3-1/TRBV3-2,CASSQDVTSGRPDTQYF
NA,TRBV12-3/TRBV12-4,CASTRTGGTEAFF
NA,TRBV6-6,CASSYSTRSSGNTIYF
NA,TRBV2,CASNGLLNTEAFF
NA,TRBV7-9,CASTRASGDTEAFF
NA,TRBV5-1,CASRSTGQETQYF
NA,TRBV6-5,CASSYSSRDGYTF
NA,TRBV9,CASSGSGTGELFF
once,TRBV24-1,CATSDPRGGGETQYF
NA,TRBV14,CASSLTSGGQVDTQYF
NA,TRBV3-1/TRBV3-2,CASSQERGTAYGYTF
NA,TRBV21-1,CASSKVIRGRGSTDTQYF
NA,TRBV19,CASWDRGSTGELFF
NA,TRBV10-3,CAISDSTGYNEQFF
NA,TRBV24-1,CATSDLQGAEQYF
NA,TRBV7-8,CASSTRTGGSQYGYTF
NA,TRBV6-5,CASKMQRNSPLHF
once,TRBV30,CAWSPLRTGGTDTQYF
once,TRBV19,CASSIARGGYTF
NA,TRBV30,CAWRATSNYGYTF
NA,TRBV6-5,CASSLQRSLNYGYTF
NA,TRBV9,CASSVVQENSPLHF
once,TRBV11-2,CASSRGQAIPNQETQYF